These 27 T cell receptor beta chains were sequenced from one sample in a study of sequential checkpoint blockade in melanoma (dated by TCRdb to the late 2010s). Library preparation used the immunoSEQ multiplex PCR assay. The source is immuneACCESS, and TCRdb retained only in-frame sequences with V and J called. Part of the clones is not carried over; for the studies checked, unresolved V genes explain less than half of this, and the remainder is unexplained. The sample contains about 2,300 clones, approximately 24% of them found a single time. The ten largest make up around 20% of the sample. This specimen's treatment or condition label, per the study, means: randomized to nivolumab then ipilimumab (arm A) or the reverse (arm B). Sequencing was performed on tumor tissue (inferred from file names), taken from a patient given nivolumab and ipilimumab in sequence. The receptors shown here come from a human donor with melanoma.

This clone is classed as medium-sized (0.01 to 0.1%). One junction end does not reproduce the germline sequence, and a read error may be involved. The rearrangement links TRBV6-8 to TRBJ1-4; no clear D. This CDR3 has 14 amino acids. Germline-derived CDR1 and CDR2 are MNHGY and SAAAGT. The CDR3 reads CAISPSGANEKLFF. Here the CDR3 DNA reads TGTGCCATCAGTCCCAGCGGGGCTAATGAAAAACTGTTTTTT.

CDR3 nucleotides: TGTGCCAGTAGTATAGACAGGAACCAAGAGACCCAGTACTTC. Its protein product is CASSIDRNQETQYF. The chain uses TRBV19 and TRBJ2-5; no definite D call. V was shortened by 0 bases and J by 0 bases, with 5 bases between the two germline ends. The germline CDR1 and CDR2 sequences are LNHDA and SQIVND (reference sequence). This CDR3 is built from 14 residues.

Relative to its sample, this clone is medium-sized. The chain uses TRBV11-3 and TRBJ1-4; no firm D call. The germline CDR1 and CDR2 sequences are SGHNT and YENEEA. V was clipped by 5 bases and J by 5 bases, with 12 bases between them. This CDR3 spans 14 amino acids. CDR3 nucleotides: TGTGCCAGCAGCCTGGCCCGAGGGAATGAAAAACTGTTTTTT. Translating gives CASSLARGNEKLFF.

This clone was found once. The rearrangement uses TRBV5-1 and TRBJ2-1; D is undetermined. There are 16 residues in the CDR3. Per the germline V gene, CDR1 is SGHRS and CDR2 is YFSETQ. Deletions cut 3 bases from V and 5 bases from J, with 18 bases between. CDR3 sequence (DNA): TGCGCCAGCAGCTCTAACCCGTTTAGGATGGACAATGAGCAGTTCTTC. It is translated as CASSSNPFRMDNEQFF. The full variable domain, rest sourced from reference TRBV5-1 and TRBJ2-1, is KAGVTQTPRYLIKTRGQQVTLSCSPISGHRSVSWYQQTPGQGLQFLFEYFSETQRNKGNFPGRFSGRQFSNSRSEMNVSTLELGDSALYLCASSSNPFRMDNEQFFGPGTRLTVL.

This clone was detected ten times or more. The V and J genes are TRBV11-3 and TRBJ2-3; 7 bases match TRBD1. The CDR3 has 14 residues. Germline CDR1 SGHNT, CDR2 YENEEA. Trimming removed 4 bases from V and 3 bases from J; junction bases left unmatched: 4. The CDR3 bases are TGTGCCAGCAGCTCTAACAGGGGAACAGATACGCAGTATTTT. It codes for CASSSNRGTDTQYF.

The chain has TRBV19 and TRBJ1-1; TRBD1 aligns across 9 bases. Germline CDR1 and CDR2: LNHDA and SQIVND (reference sequence). The CDR3 is made up of 14 amino acids. Losses at the gene ends were 10 bases for V and 10 bases for J; bases not matched to a gene: 16. In DNA form, the CDR3 reads TGTGCCACCCGGAAAACAGGGGGCGACGGGGTAGCTTTCTTT. Translating it yields CATRKTGGDGVAFF.

This clone was picked up a small number of times. Compared with germline, one end of the junction differs, possibly owing to a read error. The chain links TRBV6-1 to TRBJ2-7, with D tentatively TRBD2 (5 bases). Germline V gene data show CDR1 as MNHNS and CDR2 as SASEGT. The CDR3 consists of 13 residues. CDR3 sequence (DNA): TGTGCCATCAGTGAAGGACTCCCTCCCGAGCAGTACTTC. This sequence encodes CAISEGLPPEQYF.

CDR3 nucleotides: TGCGCCAGCAGCTTGACGCGGGGGGACACCGGGGAGCTGTTTTTT. Encoded protein: CASSLTRGDTGELFF. This sequence joins TRBV5-1 and TRBJ2-2; 8 nucleotides align to TRBD2. V was pared by 1 base and J by 3 bases, with 2 bases of the junction left unmatched. The CDR3 loop spans 15 amino acids. In germline, CDR1 is SGHRS, CDR2 YFSETQ.

The gene calls are TRBV6-8 and TRBJ1-1; weak D call: TRBD1 (6 bases). The V end lost 4 bases, the J end lost 4 bases, and 28 bases lay between the germline ends. Germline CDR1 MNHGY, CDR2 SAAAGT. The CDR3 covers 19 residues. CDR3 sequence: CASSSLRSGVNRYGTEAFF. The CDR3 nucleotides read TGTGCCAGCAGTTCCCTAAGGTCAGGGGTGAATCGGTACGGCACTGAAGCTTTCTTT.

This clone is classed as medium-sized (0.01 to 0.1%). The rearrangement uses TRBV11-3 and TRBJ1-1; weak D call: TRBD1 (5 bases). The germline V and J ends were trimmed by 3 bases and 2 bases, with 10 bases remaining between them. The CDR3 consists of 14 residues. Germline V CDR1 and CDR2: SGHNT, YENEEA. The CDR3 protein is CASSLGGPNTEAFF. The CDR3 region has the DNA TGTGCCAGCAGCTTGGGGGGACCCAACACTGAAGCTTTCTTT. Full variable domain (missing parts from reference TRBV11-3 and TRBJ1-1): EAGVVQSPRYKIIEKKQPVAFWCNPISGHNTLYWYLQNLGQGPELLIRYENEEAVDDSQLPKDRFSAERLKGVDSTLKIQPAELGDSAVYLCASSLGGPNTEAFFGQGTRLTVV.

The chain employs TRBV19 and TRBJ1-2, with D possibly being TRBD1 (6 bases). CDR1 and CDR2 (germline): LNHDA, SQIVND (reference sequence). The CDR3 is 14 amino acids. Trimming cost V 0 bases and J 7 bases, with 12 bases left between them. DNA of the CDR3: TGTGCCAGTAGTATAGATCAACAGGGTGGTGGCTACACCTTC. This sequence encodes CASSIDQQGGGYTF.

In this sample, this clone is medium-sized. V and J are TRBV11-3 and TRBJ1-1; tentatively, D is TRBD1 (6 bases). The V gene lost 2 bases and the J gene lost 0 bases, with 10 bases spanning the gap. Per the germline V gene, CDR1 is SGHNT and CDR2 is YENEEA. This CDR3 contains 15 residues. The chain's CDR3 is CASSLQTGMNTEAFF. In DNA form, the CDR3 reads TGTGCCAGCAGCTTACAGACAGGCATGAACACTGAAGCTTTCTTT.

There are many counts of this clone. V gene TRBV11-3 combines with J gene TRBJ2-3; 16 bases match TRBD2. V shed 4 bases, J shed 3 bases, and the junction held 4 bases outside the gene matches. The CDR3 spans 17 residues. The germline gives CDR1 SGHNT, CDR2 YENEEA. The CDR3 spells CASSSGTSGRGTDTQYF. CDR3 DNA sequence: TGTGCCAGCAGCTCCGGGACTAGCGGGAGGGGAACAGATACGCAGTATTTT.

In its sample, this clone ranks as medium-sized. The V call is TRBV11-3, the J call TRBJ1-1; D gene uncertain. Between the trimmed V and J ends, which lost 6 bases and 3 bases, there was a span of 14 bases. The germline V gene encodes CDR1 SGHNT and CDR2 YENEEA. The CDR3 length is 14 residues. The CDR3 is CASRVLGWDTEAFF. The DNA for the CDR3 is TGTGCCAGCAGGGTCTTGGGCTGGGACACTGAAGCTTTCTTT. The variable domain in full, completed from reference TRBV11-3 and TRBJ1-1, reads EAGVVQSPRYKIIEKKQPVAFWCNPISGHNTLYWYLQNLGQGPELLIRYENEEAVDDSQLPKDRFSAERLKGVDSTLKIQPAELGDSAVYLCASRVLGWDTEAFFGQGTRLTVV.

This clone was seen many times. V gene TRBV11-3 combines with J gene TRBJ1-2; D is ambiguous. CDR3 size: 14 residues. V lost 6 bases to trimming and J lost 3 bases, with 14 bases between them. Germline assignment: CDR1 SGHNT and CDR2 YENEEA. The CDR3 DNA is TGTGCCAGCAGTCCAGAGGAGGAATACTATGGCTACACCTTC. It specifies CASSPEEEYYGYTF.

This clone occurred a few times. The chain employs TRBV6-8 and TRBJ2-7; TRBD1 aligns across 7 bases. The V gene end was trimmed by 5 bases and the J gene end by 0 bases; junction bases not matched to a gene: 13. The CDR3 consists of 17 residues. The germline V gene encodes CDR1 MNHGY and CDR2 SAAAGT. Here the CDR3 reads CASSRDNRDRSSYEQYF. The DNA of the CDR3 is TGTGCCAGCAGTCGGGATAACCGGGACAGAAGCTCCTACGAGCAGTACTTC.

The chain is built from TRBV14 and TRBJ1-2; D is ambiguous. From germline, CDR1 is SGHDN and CDR2 FVKESK. This CDR3 comprises 13 residues. V was cut by 7 bases and J by 0 bases, with 9 bases left in between. DNA of the CDR3: TGTGCCAGCACCCCTCAAGCTAACTATGGCTACACCTTC. It codes for CASTPQANYGYTF.

This CDR3 is CASTREAHSYTF. The CDR3 DNA follows: TGTGCCAGCACCCGGGAGGCCCATAGCTACACCTTC. The chain employs TRBV9 and TRBJ1-2; D is ambiguous. Trimming removed 6 bases from V and 9 bases from J, with 15 bases in between. The CDR3 is made up of 12 amino acids. Germline V gene lookup returns CDR1 SGDLS and CDR2 YYNGEE.

This clone was seen repeatedly, ten times or more. The chain combines TRBV11-3 with TRBJ1-6; D unclear. The V end lost 3 bases, the J end lost 7 bases, and 13 bases lay between the germline ends. The CDR3 runs 15 residues. CDR1 and CDR2 from the germline V gene are SGHNT and YENEEA. The CDR3 DNA reads TGTGCCAGCAGCTTGGGGTCTGGAGGGAATTCACCCCTCCACTTT. This gives the protein CASSLGSGGNSPLHF.

The genes are TRBV5-1 and TRBJ2-1, with TRBD1 matching over 7 bases. This CDR3 has 15 residues. In germline, CDR1 is SGHRS, CDR2 YFSETQ. V lost 3 bases, J lost 3 bases, and 6 bases stayed unmatched. CDR3 DNA sequence: TGCGCCAGCAGCTACACCGGGACAGACTACAATGAGCAGTTCTTC. This codes for CASSYTGTDYNEQFF.

The table lists this clone with many counts. CDR3 sequence reads: CASSLPFRDDGYTF. In DNA, the CDR3 is TGTGCCAGCAGCTTGCCTTTCAGGGACGATGGCTACACCTTC. The chain carries TRBV11-3 and TRBJ1-2; TRBD1 is a possible D gene (5 bases). The CDR3 consists of 14 residues. Trimming took off 3 bases at V and 6 bases at J, with 14 bases between the two ends. Germline lookup yields CDR1 SGHNT and CDR2 YENEEA.

There are many counts of this clone. This chain connects TRBV11-3 to TRBJ1-5; D gene ambiguous. The CDR3 runs to 15 residues. Germline CDR1 SGHNT, CDR2 YENEEA. V lost 5 bases, J lost 0 bases, and 11 bases lay in between. This CDR3 reads CASSEGPYSNQPQHF. DNA of the CDR3: TGTGCCAGCAGCGAGGGCCCGTATAGCAATCAGCCCCAGCATTTT.

The chain employs TRBV29-1 and TRBJ2-3; D remains ambiguous. Trimming took off 1 base at V and 6 bases at J, with 23 bases between the two ends. CDR1 is SQVTM, CDR2 ANQGSEA, per germline. CDR3 length equals 17 residues. This CDR3 is CSVEAITKASAADTQYF. The CDR3 coding sequence is TGCAGCGTTGAAGCGATCACTAAAGCTTCGGCGGCGGATACGCAGTATTTT.

In DNA form, the CDR3 reads TGTGCCAGCAGTGCCTACCTCCCCGGAACGCCAGCAACTAATGAAAAACTGTTTTTT. It encodes CASSAYLPGTPATNEKLFF. This chain uses TRBV6-8 with TRBJ1-4, with D unresolved. The CDR3 spans 19 residues. The germline CDR1 and CDR2 sequences are MNHGY and SAAAGT. Trimming cost V 5 bases and J 0 bases, with 22 bases left between them.

The chain is built from TRBV15 and TRBJ1-5, with 7 nucleotides matching TRBD1. The V and J ends lost 2 bases and 4 bases, in that order; junction bases with no gene match: 8. The CDR3 sequence is 16 residues long. CDR1 LNHNV and CDR2 YYDKDF come from the germline V gene (reference sequence). CDR3 sequence (DNA): TGTGCCACCAGCAGACGCCGGGACAGCGCAAATCAGCCCCAGCATTTT. This encodes CATSRRRDSANQPQHF.

This chain uses TRBV6-1 with TRBJ2-3; D might be TRBD2 (6 bases). This CDR3 spans 15 amino acids. The V gene's germline CDR1 is MNHNS and CDR2 SASEGT. Trimming pared 1 base from V and 8 bases from J, leaving 16 bases between. Here the CDR3 reads CASSEEGLPQATQYF. The CDR3 DNA sequence: TGTGCCAGCAGTGAAGAGGGACTTCCACAGGCTACGCAGTATTTT.

This chain links TRBV5-1 with TRBJ1-5; D ambiguous. The CDR3 length is 14 residues. Per the germline V gene, CDR1 is SGHRS and CDR2 is YFSETQ. Trimming took off 4 bases at V and 1 base at J, with 9 bases between the two ends. CDR3 sequence reads: CASSLIPSNQPQHF. The CDR3 DNA follows: TGCGCCAGCAGCCTGATCCCGAGCAATCAGCCCCAGCATTTT.